Listed below are T cell receptor beta chains from one sample, sequenced in a study of T cells after yellow fever vaccination. TCRdb re-called the 5' RACE reads through MiXCR, storing one row per CDR3 protein. Among about 320,000 distinct CDR3 sequences, around 4.3% were seen once, and the ten largest hold around 19%. Material: PBMCs, obtained 15 days after the yellow fever booster vaccination. These TCRs come from a man between 18 and 29 years old who received the YFV17D yellow fever vaccine. CDR3s include the opening cysteine and the closing phenylalanine or tryptophan. The D gene is left open where the match is weak. Size is stated for part of the rows, as once, few or many counts, or as a class when the clone is expanded.

TRBJ1-2,.,TRBV5-5,.,CASSSWDHLKTNYGYTF,TGTGCCAGCAGCTCCTGGGACCACCTAAAGACTAACTATGGCTACACCTTC
TRBJ2-2,few,TRBV5-1,.,CASSGDRSNTGELFF,TGCGCCAGCAGCGGAGACAGGTCTAACACCGGGGAGCTGTTTTTT
TRBJ1-5,.,TRBV5-5,.,CASSPEGFDVGQPQHF,TGTGCCAGCAGCCCGGAAGGGTTCGATGTTGGGCAGCCCCAGCATTTT
TRBJ2-1,.,TRBV12-3/TRBV12-4,.,CASSSRVSLQNSYNEQFF,TGTGCCAGCAGTTCCAGGGTGAGTTTACAAAATTCCTACAATGAGCAGTTCTTC
TRBJ2-3,.,TRBV4-3,TRBD2,CASSQEMAGGKNTQYF,TGCGCCAGCAGCCAAGAAATGGCGGGGGGTAAAAATACGCAGTATTTT
TRBJ2-3,.,TRBV5-1,.,CASSLPGGGPDTQYF,TGCGCCAGCAGCCTACCCGGAGGGGGCCCAGATACGCAGTATTTT
TRBJ1-3,many,TRBV15,.,CATSRVGAGNTIYF,TGTGCCACCAGCAGAGTTGGGGCTGGAAACACCATATATTTT
TRBJ1-4,few,TRBV7-2,.,CASSPQRGSNEKLFF,TGTGCCAGCAGCCCCCAAAGGGGTTCTAATGAAAAACTGTTTTTT
TRBJ1-6,few,TRBV4-3,.,CATSQEMRGSGNSPLHF,TGCGCCACCAGCCAAGAAATGCGGGGAAGCGGTAATTCACCCCTCCACTTT
TRBJ2-7,many,TRBV7-9,TRBD2,CASSLVAGGPYEQYF,TGTGCCAGCAGCTTAGTCGCGGGGGGGCCCTACGAGCAGTACTTC
TRBJ2-3,many,TRBV6-4,TRBD2,CASSDSRGGTDTQYF,TGTGCCAGCAGTGACTCGCGGGGGGGCACAGATACGCAGTATTTT
TRBJ1-1,many,TRBV6-5,TRBD1,CASRRTGSWLGTEAFF,TGTGCCAGCAGGAGGACAGGGTCATGGTTGGGCACTGAAGCTTTCTTT
TRBJ2-2,many,TRBV27,.,CASSPRAGELFF,TGTGCCAGCAGCCCCCGGGCCGGGGAGCTGTTTTTT
TRBJ2-1,.,TRBV29-1,TRBD2,CSVEGGGLAGVSYNEQFF,TGCAGCGTTGAGGGCGGGGGTCTAGCGGGGGTTTCCTACAATGAGCAGTTCTTC
TRBJ2-3,.,TRBV7-2,TRBD2,CASSPNMAGGEDTQYF,TGTGCCAGCAGCCCCAATATGGCGGGGGGAGAGGATACGCAGTATTTT
TRBJ2-7,many,TRBV7-6,.,CASIPEQGSSYEQYF,TGTGCCAGCATCCCTGAGCAAGGTTCCTCCTACGAGCAGTACTTC
TRBJ1-5,many,TRBV12-3/TRBV12-4,.,CASSLRGREPQHF,TGTGCCAGCAGTTTAAGGGGAAGGGAGCCCCAGCATTTT
TRBJ1-4,.,TRBV12-3/TRBV12-4,.,CASSFRPGPKLFF,TGTGCCAGCAGCTTCAGGCCAGGGCCAAAACTGTTTTTT
TRBJ1-2,few,TRBV20-1,.,CSARDHTQGGDGYTF,TGCAGTGCTAGAGATCACACTCAGGGAGGGGATGGCTACACCTTC
TRBJ1-2,few,TRBV6-5,.,CASSYSGRGLYGYTF,TGTGCCAGCAGTTACTCTGGGCGGGGGCTCTATGGCTACACCTTC
TRBJ1-1,.,TRBV12-3/TRBV12-4,.,CAINRWIGMNTEAFF,TGTGCCATAAATCGGTGGATAGGTATGAACACTGAAGCTTTCTTT